Shown below are 27 T cell receptor beta chains from a single sample sequenced in a study of blood T cell repertoires in COVID-19. TCRdb keeps only in-frame clones here, not all; method: immunoSEQ multiplex PCR. The repertoire consists of approximately 270,000 clones, with around 82% occurring once and the leading ten covering around 16%. The specimen sequenced was peripheral blood. The receptors stem from a person between 65 and 80 years old with COVID-19, enrolled during active disease.

Turning to this clone: The sample contains more than one DNA sequence encoding this CDR3. V usage is TRBV15 and J usage is TRBJ1-5; D is unclear. Between the trimmed V and J ends, which lost 0 bases and 0 bases, there was a span of 9 bases. The CDR3 length is 16 residues. The V gene's germline CDR1 is LNHNV and CDR2 YYDKDF (reference sequence). CDR3: CATSRDRSGSNQPQHF. CDR3 in DNA: TGTGCCACCAGCAGAGATCGTTCAGGTAGCAATCAGCCCCAGCATTTT.

The chain recombines TRBV7-9 with TRBJ1-5; weak D call: TRBD1 (6 bases). Trimming left V 5 bases short and J 6 bases short, with 14 bases between. The V gene's germline CDR1 is SEHNR and CDR2 FQNEAQ (reference sequence). This CDR3 contains 14 residues. The CDR3 DNA is TGTGCCAGCAGCCCTACAGGGCCGGGTCAGCCCCAGCATTTT. Translated: CASSPTGPGQPQHF.

This clone was detected once. The genes are TRBV6-5 and TRBJ2-3; 8 nucleotides agree with TRBD1. From germline, CDR1 is MNHEY and CDR2 SVGAGI. There are 15 residues in the CDR3. V trimming: 6 bases; J trimming: 7 bases; junction bases outside the gene matches: 12. Here the CDR3 reads CASRPPTGGRNTQYF. The CDR3 DNA reads TGTGCCAGCAGACCCCCCACAGGGGGAAGGAATACGCAGTATTTT.

The chain joins TRBV7-8 to TRBJ2-7; D is perhaps TRBD2 (5 bases). Between the trimmed V and J ends, which lost 4 bases and 2 bases, there was a span of 12 bases. Germline values: CDR1 SGHVS, CDR2 FQNEAQ. The CDR3 sequence is 14 residues long. In DNA form, the CDR3 reads TGTGCCAGCAGCTCCCTGAGCGGTGCCTACGAGCAGTACTTC. Translating gives CASSSLSGAYEQYF.

V is TRBV18 and J is TRBJ1-5; perhaps TRBD1 as D (5 bases). Germline CDR1 and CDR2: KGHSH and LQKENI. V was shortened by 1 base and J by 0 bases, with 7 bases between the two germline ends. The CDR3 has 15 amino acids. The CDR3 here is CASSPQGYSNQPQHF. CDR3 sequence (DNA): TGTGCCAGCTCACCACAGGGGTATAGCAATCAGCCCCAGCATTTT. Full variable domain (remainder filled in from reference TRBV18 and TRBJ1-5): NAGVMQNPRHLVRRRGQEARLRCSPMKGHSHVYWYRQLPEEGLKFMVYLQKENIIDESGMPKERFSAEFPKEGPSILRIQQVVRGDSAAYFCASSPQGYSNQPQHFGDGTRLSIL.

This CDR3 reads CASSPDRDGEKLFF. CDR3 DNA sequence: TGTGCCAGCAGTCCAGACAGGGATGGTGAAAAACTGTTTTTT. The chain uses TRBV6-5 and TRBJ1-4, with 7 bases matching TRBD1. The germline CDR1 and CDR2 sequences are MNHEY and SVGAGI. The CDR3 runs 14 residues. With V trimmed by 5 bases and J by 7 bases, 7 bases remained unmatched.

This CDR3 reads CASSNRGADEQYF. Written as DNA, the CDR3 is TGTGCCAGTAGCAACAGGGGAGCAGACGAGCAGTACTTC. This chain uses TRBV19 with TRBJ2-7; 7 bases line up with TRBD1. The CDR3 has 13 residues. CDR1 is LNHDA, CDR2 SQIVND, per germline (reference sequence). V was clipped by 6 bases and J by 5 bases; unmatched bases: 7. The full variable domain, in which reference TRBV19 and TRBJ2-7 provide the parts outside the CDR3, is DGGITQSPKYLFRKEGQNVTLSCEQNLNHDAMYWYRQDPGQGLRLIYYSQIVNDFQKGDIAEGYSVSREKKESFPLTVTSAQKNPTAFYLCASSNRGADEQYFGPGTRLTVT.

V is TRBV20-1 and J is TRBJ1-5; possible D gene TRBD1, 6 bases. The CDR3 is made up of 13 amino acids. Trimming took 3 bases from V and 6 from J, leaving 12 bases between them. Germline V gene lookup returns CDR1 DFQATT and CDR2 SNEGSKA (reference sequence). The CDR3 coding sequence is TGCAGTGCTAGTGGAGGGGGTGGTCAGCCCCAGCATTTT. Encoded protein: CSASGGGGQPQHF.

The genes are TRBV7-3 and TRBJ1-1, with D perhaps matching TRBD1 (5 bases). Germline loops: CDR1 SGHTA, CDR2 FQGTGA. The CDR3 consists of 14 residues. V lost 2 bases, J lost 2 bases, and 9 bases lay in between. CDR3 DNA sequence: TGTGCCAGCAGCTTAGCAGGGCCCAACACTGAAGCTTTCTTT. The encoded protein is CASSLAGPNTEAFF.

The chain couples TRBV7-2 to TRBJ2-5; 10 nucleotides line up with TRBD2. Germline lookup yields CDR1 SGHTA and CDR2 FQGNSA. With 1 base clipped from V and 1 base from J, the junction kept 0 bases outside the gene matches. This CDR3 spans 15 amino acids. Here the CDR3 DNA reads TGTGCCAGCAGCTTAGGGACTAGCGGCCAAGAGACCCAGTACTTC. Translation: CASSLGTSGQETQYF.

The chain couples TRBV7-2 to TRBJ2-1; 12 positions match TRBD2. V shed 3 bases and J 5 bases; nucleotides not matched to a gene: 8. The CDR3 is 17 amino acids. Germline V gene lookup returns CDR1 SGHTA and CDR2 FQGNSA. Here the CDR3 DNA reads TGTGCCAGCAGCTTCTCCCTAGCGGGGGGGCCCAACAATGAGCAGTTCTTC. Its translation: CASSFSLAGGPNNEQFF. Based on the CDR3 plus reference TRBV7-2 and TRBJ2-1, the full variable domain is GAGVSQSPSNKVTEKGKDVELRCDPISGHTALYWYRQSLGQGLEFLIYFQGNSAPDKSGLPSDRFSAERTGGSVSTLTIQRTQQEDSAVYLCASSFSLAGGPNNEQFFGPGTRLTVL.

This clone appeared many times. This rearrangement joins TRBV7-2 to TRBJ2-3, with 10 positions matching TRBD2. V shed 3 bases and J 1 base; nucleotides not matched to a gene: 4. This CDR3 region has 16 residues. Germline-derived CDR1 and CDR2 are SGHTA and FQGNSA. The CDR3: CASSFLSGGRTDTQYF. The DNA for the CDR3 is TGTGCCAGCAGCTTCCTTAGCGGGGGGCGCACAGATACGCAGTATTTT. The entire variable domain, with the rest obtained from reference TRBV7-2 and TRBJ2-3, is as follows: GAGVSQSPSNKVTEKGKDVELRCDPISGHTALYWYRQSLGQGLEFLIYFQGNSAPDKSGLPSDRFSAERTGGSVSTLTIQRTQQEDSAVYLCASSFLSGGRTDTQYFGPGTRLTVL.

On this clone itself: Within the sample, other DNA sequences also encode this same CDR3. The genes are TRBV6-6 and TRBJ1-6; a weak D match, TRBD1 (6 bases). Germline V gene sequence: CDR1 MNHNY, CDR2 SVGAGI (reference sequence). Trimming pared 2 bases from V and 4 bases from J, leaving 9 bases between. The CDR3 contains 15 residues. The CDR3 is CASSYLGQYNSPLHF. In DNA, the CDR3 is TGTGCCAGCAGTTACCTTGGACAGTATAATTCACCCCTCCACTTT.

A remark on this clone: One end of the junction does not line up with germline, which may come from a read error. This chain links TRBV3-1 (or the pseudogene TRBV3-2) with TRBJ2-3, with TRBD2 identical over 10 bases. In germline, CDR1 is LGHDT, CDR2 YNNKEL (reference sequence). This CDR3 has 14 amino acids. CDR3 sequence: CASTQAGGRDTQYF. Here the CDR3 DNA reads TGTGCCAGCACCCAAGCGGGAGGGAGGGATACGCAGTATTTT.

This chain uses TRBV2 with TRBJ1-1, with D hard to call. The V and J ends lost 7 bases and 1 base respectively, with 13 bases between them. Germline loops: CDR1 SNHLY, CDR2 FYNNEI. The CDR3 runs to 14 residues. CDR3 DNA sequence: TGTGCCAGCAAGATGGAGGGTTCGAACACTGAAGCTTTCTTT. Its translation: CASKMEGSNTEAFF.

This rearrangement joins TRBV30 to TRBJ1-5, with D hard to call. CDR1 and CDR2 (germline): GTSNPN, SVGIG (reference sequence). The CDR3 sequence is 12 residues long. V shed 2 bases and J shed 5 bases, with 7 bases lying between them. CDR3 in DNA: TGTGCCTGGAGTTACTCCCATCAGCCCCAGCATTTT. It codes for CAWSYSHQPQHF.

V and J are TRBV2 and TRBJ2-7, with D maybe TRBD1 (6 bases). The V end lost 8 bases, the J end lost 3 bases, and 8 bases lay between the germline ends. The germline V gene has CDR1 SNHLY and CDR2 FYNNEI. The CDR3 sequence is 11 residues long. The CDR3 nucleotides are TGTGCCAGCGCAGGGGACTACGAGCAGTACTTC. Its translation: CASAGDYEQYF. The full variable domain, completed using reference TRBV2 and TRBJ2-7, is EPEVTQTPSHQVTQMGQEVILRCVPISNHLYFYWYRQILGQKVEFLVSFYNNEISEKSEIFDDQFSVERPDGSNFTLKIRSTKLEDSAMYFCASAGDYEQYFGPGTRLTVT.

This chain connects TRBV28 to TRBJ2-5; no definite D call. Germline V CDR1 and CDR2: MDHEN, SYDVKM. Trimming cost V 3 bases and J 1 base, with 12 bases left between them. The CDR3 is 15 residues long. CDR3 coding DNA: TGTGCCAGCAGTTTCCCGAGTGACTTCCAAGAGACCCAGTACTTC. This encodes CASSFPSDFQETQYF. Full variable domain (outside the CDR3, taken from reference TRBV28 and TRBJ2-5): DVKVTQSSRYLVKRTGEKVFLECVQDMDHENMFWYRQDPGLGLRLIYFSYDVKMKEKGDIPEGYSVSREKKERFSLILESASTNQTSMYLCASSFPSDFQETQYFGPGTRLLVL.

This clone appeared a few times. V gene TRBV28 combines with J gene TRBJ2-1; no clear D gene. V lost 3 bases to trimming and J lost 3 bases, with 9 bases between them. The CDR3 length is 14 residues. The germline V gene encodes CDR1 MDHEN and CDR2 SYDVKM. CDR3 nucleotides: TGTGCCAGCAGTTTTCGTCAGAACTACAATGAGCAGTTCTTC. Encoded protein: CASSFRQNYNEQFF.

This rearrangement joins TRBV5-1 to TRBJ1-2; D is unresolved. The CDR3 sequence is 11 residues long. The germline V gene encodes CDR1 SGHRS and CDR2 YFSETQ. V lost 2 bases, J lost 8 bases, and 7 bases lay in between. The CDR3 here is CASSFRGGYTF. Here the CDR3 DNA reads TGCGCCAGCAGCTTCCGTGGCGGCTACACCTTC.

The chain has TRBV27 and TRBJ1-5, with 7 bases fitting TRBD1. CDR1 is MNHEY and CDR2 is SMNVEV in the germline V gene (reference sequence). The CDR3 is 15 residues long. Unmatched junction bases numbered 7, after V lost 6 bases and J lost 2 bases. CDR3 sequence (DNA): TGTGCCAGCAGCTCTGGGGGACAGCGCAATCAGCCCCAGCATTTT. Translated: CASSSGGQRNQPQHF.

This chain uses TRBV2 with TRBJ1-4; D is uncertain. The V gene's germline CDR1 is SNHLY and CDR2 FYNNEI. The V end lost 7 bases, the J end lost 8 bases, and 17 bases lay between the germline ends. CDR3 length: 14 amino acids. This chain's CDR3 is CASKSGVAREKLFF. DNA for the CDR3: TGTGCCAGCAAGTCCGGGGTCGCGAGGGAAAAACTGTTTTTT.

This clone showed up just once. The chain combines TRBV7-9 with TRBJ2-6; D perhaps matches TRBD1 (6 bases). The CDR3 sequence is 16 residues long. V lost 5 bases and J lost 0, with 11 bases in between. CDR1 and CDR2 from the germline V gene are SEHNR and FQNEAQ (reference sequence). Written as DNA, the CDR3 is TGTGCCAGCAGCACCTGGGACACCTCTGGGGCCAACGTCCTGACTTTC. Amino acids: CASSTWDTSGANVLTF.

The V call is TRBV7-2, the J call TRBJ1-3; D gene unclear. Looked up from germline, CDR1 is SGHTA and CDR2 is FQGNSA. This CDR3 region has 16 residues. V was pared by 0 bases and J by 0 bases, with 9 bases between. CDR3 loop: CASSLAAGSSGNTIYF. The CDR3 bases are TGTGCCAGCAGCTTAGCCGCGGGGAGCTCTGGAAACACCATATATTTT.

This clone occurred a few times. The chain carries TRBV7-2 and TRBJ1-6; D uncertain. Trimming removed 1 base at V and 0 bases at J, with 10 bases between. The CDR3 totals 17 residues. Per the germline V gene, CDR1 is SGHTA and CDR2 is FQGNSA. Written as DNA, the CDR3 is TGTGCCAGCAGCTTAGGCGGCGCGAGCTCCTATAATTCACCCCTCCACTTT. The encoded protein is CASSLGGASSYNSPLHF.

The chain carries TRBV29-1 and TRBJ1-1; D gene ambiguous. Trimming cost V 6 bases and J 0 bases, with 17 bases left between them. Germline V CDR1 and CDR2: SQVTM, ANQGSEA. CDR3 size: 15 residues. CDR3: CSVNMAVLLNTEAFF. CDR3 nucleotide sequence: TGCAGCGTAAACATGGCTGTCCTCTTGAACACTGAAGCTTTCTTT.

This chain uses TRBV5-4 with TRBJ1-3; the match to TRBD1 covers 7 bases. The CDR3 runs to 15 residues. CDR1 SGHNT and CDR2 YYREEE come from the germline V gene (reference sequence). Trimming cost V 9 bases and J 1 base; bases outside gene matches: 10. In DNA, the CDR3 is TGTGCCACCCAACCGACAGGGCCTTCTGGAAACACCATATATTTT. Amino acid sequence: CATQPTGPSGNTIYF.